Shown below are 29 T cell receptor beta chains from a single sample sequenced in a study of T cell responses to AZD1222 COVID-19 vaccine. The assay was immunoSEQ multiplex PCR, and TCRdb's table has in-frame clones only and misses some. The table lists 130,000 to 150,000 clones, 88% of them singletons, with more than 12% in the top ten. Sequences were derived from peripheral blood, sampled on day 0 of AZD1222 vaccination. The receptor source for this set is an adult in good health.

This clone was detected once. The J gene is TRBJ2-3, the V gene TRBV7-2, with TRBD1 matching 9 bases. V lost 3 bases and J lost 2; bases outside the gene matches: 9. This CDR3 is built from 17 residues. Looked up from germline, CDR1 is SGHTA and CDR2 is FQGNSA. The CDR3 DNA sequence: TGTGCCAGCAGCTTGGGGGCCGGGACAGGGCCCACAGATACGCAGTATTTT. Encoded protein: CASSLGAGTGPTDTQYF.

This clone was seen a single time. This sequence joins TRBV4-3 and TRBJ2-1; 8 positions agree with TRBD1. The length of the CDR3 is 15 residues. V dropped 4 bases and J dropped 1; count of bases not matched to a gene: 3. Germline CDR1 and CDR2: LGHNA and YSLEER. This chain's CDR3 is CASSLDRASYNEQFF. The CDR3 DNA reads TGCGCCAGCAGCCTGGACAGGGCATCCTACAATGAGCAGTTCTTC.

The V call is TRBV14, the J call TRBJ1-3; D ambiguous. The CDR3 is 14 residues long. The germline V gene encodes CDR1 SGHDN and CDR2 FVKESK. V was trimmed by 4 bases and J by 0 bases, leaving 7 bases between them. As DNA, the CDR3 is TGTGCCAGCAGCCGGGTTCGCTCTGGAAACACCATATATTTT. As protein: CASSRVRSGNTIYF.

This rearrangement joins TRBV6-5 to TRBJ2-7, with TRBD2 matching 8 bases. This CDR3 is built from 15 residues. Germline CDR1 and CDR2: MNHEY and SVGAGI. The trim removed 6 bases at V and 3 bases at J, leaving 10 bases unmatched. CDR3 loop: CASSSRGGSNYEQYF. CDR3 coding DNA: TGTGCCAGCAGCTCCCGGGGGGGATCAAACTACGAGCAGTACTTC.

The chain links TRBV6-5 to TRBJ1-1; 7 positions agree with TRBD1. The V gene end was trimmed by 7 bases and the J gene end by 11 bases; junction bases not matched to a gene: 10. Germline loops: CDR1 MNHEY, CDR2 SVGAGI. The CDR3 contains 12 residues. The CDR3 spells CASNLPGQRAFF. The CDR3 region has the DNA TGTGCCAGCAACCTACCGGGACAGCGGGCTTTCTTT.

V is TRBV7-9 and J is TRBJ2-7; TRBD2 agrees at 9 bases. CDR3 length: 15 residues. From germline, CDR1 is SEHNR and CDR2 FQNEAQ (reference sequence). Trimming at V came to 1 base and at J to 5 bases, leaving 6 bases not matched to a gene. CDR3 amino acids: CASSLGSGGWNEQYF. DNA for the CDR3: TGTGCCAGCAGCTTAGGTAGCGGGGGTTGGAACGAGCAGTACTTC.

The V and J genes are TRBV7-2 and TRBJ2-6, with 8 nucleotides matching TRBD1. Germline V gene sequence: CDR1 SGHTA, CDR2 FQGNSA. The CDR3 is 16 residues long. The junction had 3 bases not matched to a gene; V was cut back by 1 base and J by 4 bases. CDR3 region: CASSLGGQAGANVLTF. CDR3 coding DNA: TGTGCCAGCAGCTTAGGGGGACAGGCCGGGGCCAACGTCCTGACTTTC.

This chain links TRBV21-1 with TRBJ2-2; TRBD1 is taken as the D call from the table, unchecked against the DNA. TRBV21-1 is deemed a pseudogene. This CDR3 region has 17 residues. CDR3 amino acids: CASRPYVNRGRTGELFF. As DNA, the CDR3 is TGTGCCAGCAGGCCTTATGTAAACAGGGGGCGAACCGGGGAGCTGTTTTTT.

This clone showed up just once. The chain has TRBV7-2 and TRBJ1-1, with a weak D call TRBD1 (6 bases). Germline V gives CDR1 SGHTA, CDR2 FQGNSA. This CDR3 is built from 15 residues. The ends were cut back, 4 bases at V and 2 bases at J, with 14 bases in the middle. The CDR3 bases are TGTGCCAGCAGCTGGGGGACACAGGTAAACACTGAAGCTTTCTTT. Translated, it gives CASSWGTQVNTEAFF.

The chain combines TRBV14 with TRBJ1-1; D is unresolved. Trimming shortened V by 4 bases and J by 1 base, and 7 bases separated the two germline ends. Germline V gene data show CDR1 as SGHDN and CDR2 as FVKESK. This CDR3 region has 13 residues. CDR3 DNA: TGTGCCAGCAGCCCGTGGCGGAACACTGAAGCTTTCTTT. This sequence encodes CASSPWRNTEAFF.

This clone appeared a single time. The chain has TRBV2 and TRBJ2-1; TRBD2 matches at 7 bases. CDR1 and CDR2 (germline): SNHLY, FYNNEI. V shed 6 bases and J 0 bases; nucleotides not matched to a gene: 8. The CDR3 is 16 amino acids. CDR3 in amino acids: CASRAGTTNSYNEQFF. The CDR3 DNA reads as TGTGCCAGCAGGGCCGGGACTACCAACTCCTACAATGAGCAGTTCTTC.

V and J are TRBV7-2 and TRBJ1-5; D remains unclear. CDR3 length equals 13 residues. Looked up from germline, CDR1 is SGHTA and CDR2 is FQGNSA. The ends were cut back, 2 bases at V and 5 bases at J, with 7 bases in the middle. The CDR3 coding sequence is TGTGCCAGCAGCTTACAGGCCTATCAGCCCCAGCATTTT. It specifies CASSLQAYQPQHF. The whole variable domain, remainder taken from reference TRBV7-2 and TRBJ1-5, is GAGVSQSPSNKVTEKGKDVELRCDPISGHTALYWYRQSLGQGLEFLIYFQGNSAPDKSGLPSDRFSAERTGGSVSTLTIQRTQQEDSAVYLCASSLQAYQPQHFGDGTRLSIL.

The V and J genes are TRBV19 and TRBJ2-4; D gene uncertain. The CDR3 length is 16 residues. The germline V and J ends were trimmed by 5 bases and 0 bases, with 14 bases remaining between them. In germline, CDR1 is LNHDA, CDR2 SQIVND (reference sequence). The CDR3 DNA reads TGTGCCAGTAGTGGCGCGTGGGAAGGAGCCAAAAACATTCAGTACTTC. This encodes CASSGAWEGAKNIQYF. Drawing the rest from reference TRBV19 and TRBJ2-4, the complete variable domain is DGGITQSPKYLFRKEGQNVTLSCEQNLNHDAMYWYRQDPGQGLRLIYYSQIVNDFQKGDIAEGYSVSREKKESFPLTVTSAQKNPTAFYLCASSGAWEGAKNIQYFGAGTRLSVL.

The rearrangement joins TRBV7-2 to TRBJ2-1, with D possibly called TRBD1 or TRBD2 (6 bases each). This CDR3 region has 18 residues. Germline V gene data show CDR1 as SGHTA and CDR2 as FQGNSA. V was clipped by 2 bases and J by 5 bases, with 22 bases between them. CDR3 sequence: CASSLMRGAGVRNNEQFF. CDR3 DNA: TGTGCCAGCAGCTTAATGAGGGGGGCAGGGGTAAGGAACAATGAGCAGTTCTTC.

The V and J genes are TRBV11-2 and TRBJ2-7; 8 bases agree with TRBD1. Looked up from germline, CDR1 is SGHAT and CDR2 is FQNNGV. The CDR3 contains 13 residues. With 5 bases clipped from V and 5 bases from J, the junction kept 5 bases outside the gene matches. The CDR3 protein is CASSEDRVHEQYF. The CDR3 bases are TGTGCCAGCAGCGAGGACAGGGTCCACGAGCAGTACTTC.

The chain couples TRBV10-3 to TRBJ2-1; no clear D. This CDR3 region has 13 residues. The V gene's germline CDR1 is ENHRY and CDR2 SYGVKD. Trimming took 4 bases from V and 7 from J, leaving 11 bases between them. The CDR3 sequence is CAISASQWNEQFF. The CDR3, as DNA: TGTGCCATCAGTGCTAGTCAGTGGAATGAGCAGTTCTTC.

The chain employs TRBV2 and TRBJ1-5; a weak D match, TRBD1 (6 bases). This CDR3 spans 15 amino acids. The germline CDR1 and CDR2 sequences are SNHLY and FYNNEI. The germline V and J ends were trimmed by 4 bases and 6 bases, with 16 bases remaining between them. The CDR3 sequence: CASSGRGLASQPQHF. In DNA form, the CDR3 reads TGTGCCAGCAGTGGAAGGGGGTTGGCCAGTCAGCCCCAGCATTTT.

The chain uses TRBV18 and TRBJ2-1; D assignment may be TRBD1 or TRBD2 (5 bases each). The germline V and J ends were trimmed by 3 bases and 6 bases, with 18 bases remaining between them. This CDR3 has 16 residues. Germline V gene sequence: CDR1 KGHSH, CDR2 LQKENI. The CDR3 DNA is TGTGCCAGCTCACCCCTCAACGGGGCCGGTGGCAATGAGCAGTTCTTC. This translates into CASSPLNGAGGNEQFF.

In regard to this clone: Mismatch with germline at one junction end may stem from a read error. The V gene is TRBV2, the J gene TRBJ1-5; the D is unclear. CDR1 is SNHLY, CDR2 FYNNEI, per germline. CDR3 length equals 13 residues. This CDR3 is CASSEEMDQPQHF. The CDR3 DNA reads TGTGCCAGCAGCGAAGAGATGGATCAGCCCCAGCATTTT. Complete variable domain (other parts from reference TRBV2 and TRBJ1-5): EPEVTQTPSHQVTQMGQEVILRCVPISNHLYFYWYRQILGQKVEFLVSFYNNEISEKSEIFDDQFSVERPDGSNFTLKIRSTKLEDSAMYFCASSEEMDQPQHFGDGTRLSIL.

In its sample, this clone was seen a few times. J is TRBJ1-1 and V is TRBV7-2, with TRBD1 as a possible D gene (6 bases). The CDR3 contains 16 residues. Per germline, CDR1 SGHTA and CDR2 FQGNSA. The V end lost 3 bases, the J end lost 3 bases, and 17 bases lay between the germline ends. The CDR3 region is CASSLMGALRDTEAFF. Written as DNA, the CDR3 is TGTGCCAGCAGCTTGATGGGGGCCCTCAGGGACACTGAAGCTTTCTTT. Supplemented by reference TRBV7-2 and TRBJ1-1, the full variable domain reads GAGVSQSPSNKVTEKGKDVELRCDPISGHTALYWYRQSLGQGLEFLIYFQGNSAPDKSGLPSDRFSAERTGGSVSTLTIQRTQQEDSAVYLCASSLMGALRDTEAFFGQGTRLTVV.

The rearrangement links TRBV5-1 to TRBJ1-1; possibly TRBD1 for D (6 bases). The CDR3 is made up of 15 amino acids. Per germline, CDR1 SGHRS and CDR2 YFSETQ. The V end was cut by 3 bases, the J end by 3 bases, with 15 bases between. The CDR3 loop reads CASSYPLNRDTEAFF. Written as DNA, the CDR3 is TGCGCCAGCAGCTACCCACTTAACAGGGACACTGAAGCTTTCTTT.

The CDR3 DNA reads TGTGCCGCCAAGCCGGGGGAGGCCTACGAGCAGTACTTC. The encoded protein is CAAKPGEAYEQYF. The chain uses TRBV10-3 and TRBJ2-7; perhaps TRBD2 as D (6 bases). Germline V lookup: CDR1 ENHRY, CDR2 SYGVKD. V was pared by 11 bases and J by 2 bases, with 16 bases between. The CDR3 is 13 amino acids.

This clone was counted once. This chain joins TRBV9 and TRBJ1-3, with a tentative D call TRBD1 (5 bases). The germline CDR1 and CDR2 sequences are SGDLS and YYNGEE. The CDR3 spans 17 residues. With 0 bases removed from V and 0 bases from J, the gap between germline ends came to 13 bases. The DNA for the CDR3 is TGTGCCAGCAGCGTAGACATCGGGGGAAACTCTGGAAACACCATATATTTT. It codes for CASSVDIGGNSGNTIYF.

This chain uses TRBV30 with TRBJ1-5; the D gene is possibly TRBD1 (6 bases). The V end lost 0 bases, the J end lost 9 bases, and 12 bases lay between the germline ends. This CDR3 has 13 amino acids. CDR1 GTSNPN and CDR2 SVGIG come from the germline V gene (reference sequence). The CDR3 here is CAWSVTGKGPQHF. In DNA form, the CDR3 reads TGTGCCTGGAGTGTAACAGGGAAAGGGCCCCAGCATTTT.

J is TRBJ2-3 and V is TRBV15; 9 positions match TRBD2. The germline V gene has CDR1 LNHNV and CDR2 YYDKDF (reference sequence). The CDR3 is 17 residues long. V gave up 0 bases and J gave up 5 bases; unmatched junction bases: 9. DNA for the CDR3: TGTGCCACCAGCAGAGATAGCGGGGGCTCCGTCGGAGATACGCAGTATTTT. Amino acid sequence: CATSRDSGGSVGDTQYF.

This chain uses TRBV12-3 or TRBV12-4 with TRBJ1-2, with D possibly TRBD1 on 6 matching bases. Trimming removed 5 bases at V and 9 bases at J, with 13 bases between. CDR3 size: 12 residues. This chain's CDR3 is CASSLDSRRYTF. The CDR3 DNA is TGTGCCAGCAGTCTGGACAGTCGGCGCTACACCTTC.

This rearrangement joins TRBV9 to TRBJ2-3; tentative D call: TRBD2 (6 bases). The CDR3 consists of 17 residues. Germline assignment: CDR1 SGDLS and CDR2 YYNGEE. Trimming took 4 bases from V and 3 from J, leaving 21 bases between them. Here the CDR3 reads CASSSRAGTLPTDTQYF. The DNA for the CDR3 is TGTGCCAGCAGCAGCCGTGCCGGGACTCTTCCGACAGATACGCAGTATTTT.

The rearrangement joins TRBV14 to TRBJ1-1, with D possibly TRBD1 on 6 matching bases. CDR3 length equals 13 residues. Germline V gene data show CDR1 as SGHDN and CDR2 as FVKESK. Trimming took 1 base from V and 9 from J, leaving 12 bases between them. In nucleotides, the CDR3 is TGTGCCAGCAGCCAAGGGGACATACGTCAAGCTTTCTTT. Protein: CASSQGDIRQAFF.

The V call is TRBV3-1 (or the pseudogene TRBV3-2), the J call TRBJ1-4, with D maybe TRBD1 (5 bases). The CDR3 runs to 21 residues. V was clipped by 8 bases and J by 4 bases, with 35 bases between them. The germline CDR1 and CDR2 sequences are LGHDT and YNNKEL (reference sequence). Here the CDR3 reads CASFYVPGSLPIREFNEKLFF. The CDR3 DNA reads TGTGCCAGCTTTTATGTACCAGGGTCCCTCCCCATTAGGGAATTTAATGAAAAACTGTTTTTT.